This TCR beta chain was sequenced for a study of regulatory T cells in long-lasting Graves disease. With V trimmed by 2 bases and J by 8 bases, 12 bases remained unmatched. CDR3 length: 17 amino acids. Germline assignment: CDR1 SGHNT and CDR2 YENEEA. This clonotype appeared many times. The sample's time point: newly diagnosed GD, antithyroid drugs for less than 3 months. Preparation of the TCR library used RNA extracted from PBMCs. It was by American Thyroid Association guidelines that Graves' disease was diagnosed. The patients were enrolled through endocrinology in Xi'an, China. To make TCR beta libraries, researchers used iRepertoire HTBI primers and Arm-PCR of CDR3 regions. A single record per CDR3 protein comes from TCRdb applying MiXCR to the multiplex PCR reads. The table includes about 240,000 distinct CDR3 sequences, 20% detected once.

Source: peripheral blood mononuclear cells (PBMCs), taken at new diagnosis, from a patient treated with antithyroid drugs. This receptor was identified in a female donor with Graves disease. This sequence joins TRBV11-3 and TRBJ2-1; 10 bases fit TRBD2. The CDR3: CASSLTLGSGGADEQFF. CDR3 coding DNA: TGTGCCAGCAGCTTAACTCTTGGGAGCGGGGGGGCCGATGAGCAGTTCTTC.